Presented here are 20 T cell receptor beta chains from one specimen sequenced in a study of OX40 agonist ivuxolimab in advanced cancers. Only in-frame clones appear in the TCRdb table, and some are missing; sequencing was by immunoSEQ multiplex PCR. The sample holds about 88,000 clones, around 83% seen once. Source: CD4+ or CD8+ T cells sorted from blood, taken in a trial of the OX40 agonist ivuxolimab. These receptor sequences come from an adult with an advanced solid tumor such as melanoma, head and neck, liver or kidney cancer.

The CDR3 nucleotides read TGTGCCACCAGCTCCGGCGGATCTAGCACAGATACGCAGTATTTT. It codes for CATSSGGSSTDTQYF. J is TRBJ2-3 and V is TRBV15; D not resolved. The CDR3 length is 15 residues. CDR1 LNHNV and CDR2 YYDKDF come from the germline V gene (reference sequence). V dropped 5 bases and J dropped 0 bases, with 12 bases sitting between them.

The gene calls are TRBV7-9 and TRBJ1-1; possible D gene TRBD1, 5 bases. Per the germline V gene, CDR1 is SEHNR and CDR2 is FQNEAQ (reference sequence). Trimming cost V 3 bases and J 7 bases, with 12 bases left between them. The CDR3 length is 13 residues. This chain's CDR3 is CASSFREFGEAFF. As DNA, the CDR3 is TGTGCCAGCAGCTTCAGGGAGTTTGGTGAAGCTTTCTTT.

Here the CDR3 DNA reads TGTGCCAGCACAGGGGTATACAATGAGCAGTTCTTC. This codes for CASTGVYNEQFF. The gene calls are TRBV19 and TRBJ2-1, with TRBD1 identical over 7 bases. J gave up 4 bases and V 9 bases, and 3 bases lay outside the gene matches. CDR3 length equals 12 residues. Germline V gives CDR1 LNHDA, CDR2 SQIVND (reference sequence).

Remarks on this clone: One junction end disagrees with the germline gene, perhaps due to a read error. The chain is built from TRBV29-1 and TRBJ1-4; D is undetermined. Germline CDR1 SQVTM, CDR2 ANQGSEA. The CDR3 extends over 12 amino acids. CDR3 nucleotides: TGCAGCGTTCAAGAGGGTGGGGAAAAACTGTTTTTT. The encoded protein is CSVQEGGEKLFF.

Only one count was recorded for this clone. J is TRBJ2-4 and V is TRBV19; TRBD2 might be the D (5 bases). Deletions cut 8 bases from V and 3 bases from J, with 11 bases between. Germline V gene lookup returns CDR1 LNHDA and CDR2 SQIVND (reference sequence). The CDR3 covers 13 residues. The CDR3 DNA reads TGTGCCAGTTCGGGGTATAACAAAAACATTCAGTACTTC. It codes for CASSGYNKNIQYF.

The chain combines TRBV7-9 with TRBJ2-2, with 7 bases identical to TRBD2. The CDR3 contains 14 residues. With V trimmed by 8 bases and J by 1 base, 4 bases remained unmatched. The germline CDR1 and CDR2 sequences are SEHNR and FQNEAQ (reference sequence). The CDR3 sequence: CASVGGKNTGELFF. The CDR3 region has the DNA TGTGCCAGCGTGGGAGGGAAGAACACCGGGGAGCTGTTTTTT.

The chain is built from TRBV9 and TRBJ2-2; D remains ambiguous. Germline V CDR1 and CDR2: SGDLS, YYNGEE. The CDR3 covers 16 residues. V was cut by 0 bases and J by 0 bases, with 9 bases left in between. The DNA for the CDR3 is TGTGCCAGCAGCGTAGCTACGAACGCGAACACCGGGGAGCTGTTTTTT. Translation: CASSVATNANTGELFF.

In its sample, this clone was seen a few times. In DNA form, the CDR3 reads TGTGCCAGCAGCTTAGGGTCCCTTATTGGGGAGCTGTTTTTT. Translating it yields CASSLGSLIGELFF. The chain joins TRBV7-2 to TRBJ2-2; D is unclear. Trimming took off 1 base at V and 8 bases at J, with 11 bases between the two ends. The CDR3 extends over 14 amino acids. Per the germline V gene, CDR1 is SGHTA and CDR2 is FQGNSA.

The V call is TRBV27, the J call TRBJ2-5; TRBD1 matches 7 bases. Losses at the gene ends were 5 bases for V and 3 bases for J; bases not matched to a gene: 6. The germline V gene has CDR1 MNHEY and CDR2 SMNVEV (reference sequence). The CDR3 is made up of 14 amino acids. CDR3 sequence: CASSPTDRKETQYF. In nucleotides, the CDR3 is TGTGCCAGCAGTCCCACGGACAGGAAAGAGACCCAGTACTTC.

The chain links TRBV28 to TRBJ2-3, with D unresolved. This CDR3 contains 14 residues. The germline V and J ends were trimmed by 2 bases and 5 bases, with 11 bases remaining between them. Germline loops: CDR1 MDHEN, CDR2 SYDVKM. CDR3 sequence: CASSLGPSEDTQYF. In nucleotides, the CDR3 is TGTGCCAGCAGTTTAGGGCCGTCTGAAGATACGCAGTATTTT.

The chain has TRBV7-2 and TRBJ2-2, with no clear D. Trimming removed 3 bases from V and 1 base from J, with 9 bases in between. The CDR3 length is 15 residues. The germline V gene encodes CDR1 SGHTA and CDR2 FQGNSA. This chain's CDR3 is CASSFTPRNTGELFF. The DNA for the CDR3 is TGTGCCAGCAGCTTCACCCCCAGGAACACCGGGGAGCTGTTTTTT.

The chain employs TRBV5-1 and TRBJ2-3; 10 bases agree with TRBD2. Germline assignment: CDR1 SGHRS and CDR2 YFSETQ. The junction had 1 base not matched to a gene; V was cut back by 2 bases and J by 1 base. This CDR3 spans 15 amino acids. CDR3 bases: TGCGCCAGCAGCTTAGGGACTAGCGGCACAGATACGCAGTATTTT. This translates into CASSLGTSGTDTQYF. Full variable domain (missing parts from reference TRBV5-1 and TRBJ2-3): KAGVTQTPRYLIKTRGQQVTLSCSPISGHRSVSWYQQTPGQGLQFLFEYFSETQRNKGNFPGRFSGRQFSNSRSEMNVSTLELGDSALYLCASSLGTSGTDTQYFGPGTRLTVL.

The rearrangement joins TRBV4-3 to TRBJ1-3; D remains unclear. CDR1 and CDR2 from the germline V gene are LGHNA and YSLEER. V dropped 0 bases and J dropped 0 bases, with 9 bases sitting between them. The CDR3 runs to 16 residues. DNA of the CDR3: TGCGCCAGCAGCCAAGATCTCCCAGGCTCTGGAAACACCATATATTTT. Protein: CASSQDLPGSGNTIYF.

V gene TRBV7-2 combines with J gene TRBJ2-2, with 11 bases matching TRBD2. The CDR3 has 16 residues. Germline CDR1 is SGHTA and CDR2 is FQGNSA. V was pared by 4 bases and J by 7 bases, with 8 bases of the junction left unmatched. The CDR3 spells CASSYGTSGSGGELFF. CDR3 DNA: TGTGCCAGCAGCTATGGGACTAGCGGAAGTGGCGGGGAGCTGTTTTTT. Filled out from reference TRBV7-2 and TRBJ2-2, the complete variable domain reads GAGVSQSPSNKVTEKGKDVELRCDPISGHTALYWYRQSLGQGLEFLIYFQGNSAPDKSGLPSDRFSAERTGGSVSTLTIQRTQQEDSAVYLCASSYGTSGSGGELFFGEGSRLTVL.

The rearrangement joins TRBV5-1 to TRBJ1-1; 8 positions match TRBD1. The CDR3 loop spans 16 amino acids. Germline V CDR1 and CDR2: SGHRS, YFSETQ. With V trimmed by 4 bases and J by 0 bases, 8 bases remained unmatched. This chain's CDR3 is CASSLTGTGLNTEAFF. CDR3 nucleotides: TGCGCCAGCAGCCTCACCGGGACAGGACTGAACACTGAAGCTTTCTTT.

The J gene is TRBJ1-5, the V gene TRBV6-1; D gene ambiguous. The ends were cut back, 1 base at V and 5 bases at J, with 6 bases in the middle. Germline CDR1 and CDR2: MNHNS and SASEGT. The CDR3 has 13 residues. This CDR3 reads CASSEGWDQPQHF. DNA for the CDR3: TGTGCCAGCAGTGAAGGGTGGGATCAGCCCCAGCATTTT.

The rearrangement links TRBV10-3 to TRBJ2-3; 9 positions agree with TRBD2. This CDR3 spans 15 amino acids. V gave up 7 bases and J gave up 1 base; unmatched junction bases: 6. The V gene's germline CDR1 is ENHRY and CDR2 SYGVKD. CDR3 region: CAIKAGGHGTDTQYF. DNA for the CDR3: TGTGCCATCAAAGCGGGGGGCCATGGCACAGATACGCAGTATTTT.

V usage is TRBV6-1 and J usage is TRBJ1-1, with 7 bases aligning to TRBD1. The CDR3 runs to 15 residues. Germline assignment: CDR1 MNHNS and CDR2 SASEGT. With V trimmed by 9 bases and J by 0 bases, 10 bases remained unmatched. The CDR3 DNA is TGTGCCAGTCAAAGGACAGGAAGCCTGAACACTGAAGCTTTCTTT. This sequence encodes CASQRTGSLNTEAFF.

The CDR3 bases are TGTGCCAGCGACAGGGGTTTAGGCTATGGCTACACCTTC. Translation: CASDRGLGYGYTF. The chain carries TRBV5-8 and TRBJ1-2; TRBD1 matches at 8 bases. V lost 7 bases to trimming and J lost 4 bases; unmatched junction nucleotides: 6. The CDR3 totals 13 residues. Germline CDR1 reads SGHTS; CDR2 reads YDEGEE.

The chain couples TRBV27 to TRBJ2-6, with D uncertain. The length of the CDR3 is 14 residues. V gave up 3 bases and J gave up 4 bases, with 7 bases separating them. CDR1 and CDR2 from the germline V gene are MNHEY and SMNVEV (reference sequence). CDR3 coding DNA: TGTGCCAGCAGTTTTGAACCCGGGGCCAACGTCCTGACTTTC. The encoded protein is CASSFEPGANVLTF.